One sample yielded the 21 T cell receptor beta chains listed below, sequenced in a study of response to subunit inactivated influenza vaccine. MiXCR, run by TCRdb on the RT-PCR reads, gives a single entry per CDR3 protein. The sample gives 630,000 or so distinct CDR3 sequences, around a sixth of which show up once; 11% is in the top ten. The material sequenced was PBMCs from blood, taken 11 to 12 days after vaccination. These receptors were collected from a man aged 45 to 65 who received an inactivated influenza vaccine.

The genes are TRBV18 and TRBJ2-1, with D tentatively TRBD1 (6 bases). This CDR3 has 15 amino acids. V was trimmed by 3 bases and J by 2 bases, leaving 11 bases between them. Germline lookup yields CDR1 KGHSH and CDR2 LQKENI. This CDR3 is CASSPLGGPYNEQFF. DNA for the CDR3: TGTGCCAGCTCACCGTTAGGGGGTCCCTACAATGAGCAGTTCTTC.

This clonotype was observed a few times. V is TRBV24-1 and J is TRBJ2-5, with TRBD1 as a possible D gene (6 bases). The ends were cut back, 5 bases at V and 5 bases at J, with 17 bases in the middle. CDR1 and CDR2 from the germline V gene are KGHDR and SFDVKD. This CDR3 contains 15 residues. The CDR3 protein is CATSGQTGLSETQYF. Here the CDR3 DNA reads TGTGCCACCAGTGGCCAGACAGGCCTTTCGGAGACCCAGTACTTC.

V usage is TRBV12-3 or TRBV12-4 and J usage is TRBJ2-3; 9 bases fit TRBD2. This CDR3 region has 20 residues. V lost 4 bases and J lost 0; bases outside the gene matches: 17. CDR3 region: CASSYPPGSGGPRSTDTQYF. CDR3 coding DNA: TGTGCCAGCAGTTACCCCCCGGGTAGCGGGGGACCTCGTAGCACAGATACGCAGTATTTT.

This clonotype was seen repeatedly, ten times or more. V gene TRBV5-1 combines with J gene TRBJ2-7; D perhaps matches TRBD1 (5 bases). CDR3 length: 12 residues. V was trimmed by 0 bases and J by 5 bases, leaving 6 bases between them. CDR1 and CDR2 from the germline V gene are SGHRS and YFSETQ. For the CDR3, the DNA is TGCGCCAGCAGCTTGGAGGGGAACGAGCAGTACTTC. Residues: CASSLEGNEQYF.

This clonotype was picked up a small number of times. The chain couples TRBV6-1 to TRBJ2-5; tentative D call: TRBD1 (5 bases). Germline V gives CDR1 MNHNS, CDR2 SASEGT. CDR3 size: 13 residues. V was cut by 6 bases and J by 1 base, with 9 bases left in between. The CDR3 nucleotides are TGTGCCAGCAGCAGGACAATCCAAGAGACCCAGTACTTC. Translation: CASSRTIQETQYF.

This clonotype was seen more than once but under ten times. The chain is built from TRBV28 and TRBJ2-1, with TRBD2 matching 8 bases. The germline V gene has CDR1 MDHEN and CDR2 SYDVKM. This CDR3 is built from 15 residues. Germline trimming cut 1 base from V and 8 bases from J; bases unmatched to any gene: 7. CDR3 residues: CASSLLGGRSDEQFF. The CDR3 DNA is TGTGCCAGCAGTTTATTAGGCGGGAGGTCCGATGAGCAGTTCTTC. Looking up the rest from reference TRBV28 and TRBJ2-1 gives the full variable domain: DVKVTQSSRYLVKRTGEKVFLECVQDMDHENMFWYRQDPGLGLRLIYFSYDVKMKEKGDIPEGYSVSREKKERFSLILESASTNQTSMYLCASSLLGGRSDEQFFGPGTRLTVL.

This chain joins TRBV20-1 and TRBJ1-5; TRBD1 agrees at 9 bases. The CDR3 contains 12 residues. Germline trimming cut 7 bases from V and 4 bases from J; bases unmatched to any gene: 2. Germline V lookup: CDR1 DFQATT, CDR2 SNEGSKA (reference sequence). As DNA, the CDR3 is TGCAGTGGACAGGGGGGTAATCAGCCCCAGCATTTT. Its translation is CSGQGGNQPQHF.

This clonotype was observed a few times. The DNA of the CDR3 is TGTGCCATCAGTGGGACAGGAGGAACCTACGAGCAGTACTTC. As protein: CAISGTGGTYEQYF. The chain links TRBV10-3 to TRBJ2-7; TRBD1 matches at 7 bases. With V trimmed by 4 bases and J by 2 bases, 5 bases remained unmatched. Germline lookup yields CDR1 ENHRY and CDR2 SYGVKD. The CDR3 contains 14 residues.

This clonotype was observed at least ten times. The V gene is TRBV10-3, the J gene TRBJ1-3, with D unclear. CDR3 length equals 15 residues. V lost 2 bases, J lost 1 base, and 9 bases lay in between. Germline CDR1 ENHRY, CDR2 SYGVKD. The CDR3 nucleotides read TGTGCCATCAGTGAGGTGGCTCGGTCTGGAAACACCATATATTTT. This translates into CAISEVARSGNTIYF.

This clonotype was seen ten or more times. The CDR3 coding sequence is TGTGCCAGCAGCTTCTCCCCGGGAGGTTTCACAGATACGCAGTATTTT. It yields the protein CASSFSPGGFTDTQYF. This chain connects TRBV7-9 to TRBJ2-3, with 7 bases lining up with TRBD2. Germline assignment: CDR1 SEHNR and CDR2 FQNEAQ (reference sequence). V dropped 3 bases and J dropped 2; count of bases not matched to a gene: 8. The CDR3 has 16 residues.

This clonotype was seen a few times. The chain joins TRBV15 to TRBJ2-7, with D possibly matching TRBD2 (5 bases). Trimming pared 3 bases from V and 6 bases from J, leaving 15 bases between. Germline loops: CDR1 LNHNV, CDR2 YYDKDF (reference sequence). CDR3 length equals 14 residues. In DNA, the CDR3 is TGTGCCACCAGCAGCAGAGAGGGCCTTCGCGAGCAGTACTTC. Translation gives CATSSREGLREQYF.

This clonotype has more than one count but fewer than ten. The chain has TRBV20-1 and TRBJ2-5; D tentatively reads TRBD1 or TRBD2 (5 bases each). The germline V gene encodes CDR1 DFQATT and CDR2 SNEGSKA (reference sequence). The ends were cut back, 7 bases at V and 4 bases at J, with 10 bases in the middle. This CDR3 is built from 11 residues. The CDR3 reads CSGGTRETQYF. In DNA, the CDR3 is TGCAGTGGGGGGACCCGAGAGACCCAGTACTTC.

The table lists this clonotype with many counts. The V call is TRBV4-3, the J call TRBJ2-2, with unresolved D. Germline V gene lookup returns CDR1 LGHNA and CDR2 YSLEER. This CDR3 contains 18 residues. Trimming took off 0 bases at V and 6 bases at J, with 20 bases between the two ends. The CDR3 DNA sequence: TGCGCCAGCAGCCAAGATCAAACAATCCTAACACGTCCCGGGGAGCTGTTTTTT. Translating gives CASSQDQTILTRPGELFF.

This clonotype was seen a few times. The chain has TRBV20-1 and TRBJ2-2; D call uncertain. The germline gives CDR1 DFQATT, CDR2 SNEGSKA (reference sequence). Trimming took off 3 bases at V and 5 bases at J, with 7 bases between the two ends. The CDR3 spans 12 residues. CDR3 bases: TGCAGTGCTAGCACAGATACCGGGGAGCTGTTTTTT. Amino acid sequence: CSASTDTGELFF.

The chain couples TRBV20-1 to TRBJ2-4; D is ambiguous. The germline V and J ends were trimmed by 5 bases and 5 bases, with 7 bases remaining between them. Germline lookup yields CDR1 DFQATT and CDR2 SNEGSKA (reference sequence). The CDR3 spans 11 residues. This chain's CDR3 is CSALDENIQYF. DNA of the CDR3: TGCAGTGCTCTAGACGAAAACATTCAGTACTTC.

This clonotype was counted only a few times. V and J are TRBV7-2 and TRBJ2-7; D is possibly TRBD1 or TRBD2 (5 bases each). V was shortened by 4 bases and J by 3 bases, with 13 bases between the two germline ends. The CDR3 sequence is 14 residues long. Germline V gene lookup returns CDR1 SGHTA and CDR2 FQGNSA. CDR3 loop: CASSSTGRNYEQYF. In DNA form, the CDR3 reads TGTGCCAGCAGCTCAACGGGGCGGAACTACGAGCAGTACTTC. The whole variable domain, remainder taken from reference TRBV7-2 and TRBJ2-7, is GAGVSQSPSNKVTEKGKDVELRCDPISGHTALYWYRQSLGQGLEFLIYFQGNSAPDKSGLPSDRFSAERTGGSVSTLTIQRTQQEDSAVYLCASSSTGRNYEQYFGPGTRLTVT.

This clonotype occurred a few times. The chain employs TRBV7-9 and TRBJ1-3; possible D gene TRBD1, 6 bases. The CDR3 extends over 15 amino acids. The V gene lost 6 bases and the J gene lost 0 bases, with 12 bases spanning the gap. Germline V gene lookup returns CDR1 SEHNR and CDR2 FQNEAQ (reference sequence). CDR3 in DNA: TGTGCCAGCAGTACTACAGGGAGCTCTGGAAACACCATATATTTT. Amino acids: CASSTTGSSGNTIYF.

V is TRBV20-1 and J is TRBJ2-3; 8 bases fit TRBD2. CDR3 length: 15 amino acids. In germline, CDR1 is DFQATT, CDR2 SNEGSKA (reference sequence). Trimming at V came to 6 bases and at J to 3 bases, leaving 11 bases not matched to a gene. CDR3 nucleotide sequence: TGCAGTGCGAGGTTTGGAGCGGGGGCGACAGATACGCAGTATTTT. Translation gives CSARFGAGATDTQYF.

The CDR3 sequence is CASSPTGQGALEQYF. The CDR3 region has the DNA TGTGCCAGCAGTCCGACCGGACAGGGGGCTTTGGAGCAGTACTTC. The chain employs TRBV12-3 or TRBV12-4 and TRBJ2-7, with 11 bases matching TRBD1. V shed 5 bases and J 7 bases; nucleotides not matched to a gene: 10. This CDR3 is 15 amino acids long.

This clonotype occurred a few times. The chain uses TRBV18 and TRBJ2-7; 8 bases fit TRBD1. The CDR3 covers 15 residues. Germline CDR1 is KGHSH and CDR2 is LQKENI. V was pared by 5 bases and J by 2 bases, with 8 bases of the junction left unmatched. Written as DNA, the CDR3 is TGTGCCAGCTCAGCGACCGACAGGGGTACCTACGAGCAGTACTTC. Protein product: CASSATDRGTYEQYF.

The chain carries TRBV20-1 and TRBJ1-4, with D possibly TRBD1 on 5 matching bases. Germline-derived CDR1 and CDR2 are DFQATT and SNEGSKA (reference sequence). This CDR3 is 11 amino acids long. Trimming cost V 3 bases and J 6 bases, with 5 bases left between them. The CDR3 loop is CSASRDEKLFF. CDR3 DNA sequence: TGCAGTGCTAGCAGGGATGAAAAACTGTTTTTT.